The clone carrying this T cell receptor beta chain was seen many times. Germline-derived CDR1 and CDR2 are SNHLY and FYNNEI. The V end lost 7 bases, the J end lost 1 base, and 7 bases lay between the germline ends. The CDR3 spans 12 residues. The study amplified TCR beta CDR3 regions using RNA transcripts. After a first-round RT-PCR with HTBI primers, a second-round multiplex PCR was run. TCRdb reprocessed the multiplex PCR reads with MiXCR, giving one entry per CDR3 protein. This repertoire shows approximately 700,000 distinct CDR3 sequences, 40% found once; its top ten account for 44%. Active ophthalmopathy (CAS at least 3, NOSPECS at least 4), lasting under 3 months. As the starting material, 10 ml of fresh peripheral blood yielded the PBMCs. The source of the sample is a study of Graves' ophthalmopathy and Graves' hyperthyroidism. Study-level information: The authors collected peripheral blood at initial diagnosis, before any treatment.

This TCR was sampled from an adult man with Graves' ophthalmopathy. The V and J genes are TRBV2 and TRBJ1-2; the D is unclear. The sample consisted of peripheral blood. This chain's CDR3 is CASMRNNYGYTF. In DNA, the CDR3 is TGTGCCAGCATGCGAAATAACTATGGCTACACCTTC.